This TCR beta chain appears in the sequencing data of a study of blood T cell repertoires in COVID-19 (dated by TCRdb to about 2020). For context, the study as a whole: The collaborator samples originated in the United States, Italy and Spain and spanned the acute and convalescent phases of COVID-19. The prospective study material was composed of cDNA or gDNA derived from T cells, B-cell-depleted T cells, or PBMCs. The dataset comprised deeply sampled blood TCRbeta repertoires from subjects exposed to, actively infected with, or recovered from COVID-19. The repertoires were released in a freely available public database meant as a resource for research on the immune response to SARS-CoV-2. Samples were obtained from the ongoing ImmuneRACE study (first 160 participants) and from some 1,300 subjects provided by 6 global collaborators. Sample metadata almost always included a de-identified subject ID, COVID-19 status, age in years and sex. Where HLA class I and class II types were available, the types were taken from metadata supplied by the sample provider, not from assay-based typing. What the work shows at the level of the full study, not this receptor alone: Clinical and demographic metadata were provided uncurated, with the amount varying by source and participant.

Collaborating institutions collected whole blood in K2EDTA tubes following their own protocols. Collaborator samples were shipped for TCRbeta analysis as frozen whole blood, isolated PBMCs, or DNA extracted from either sample type. Remarks on this clone: This receptor's antigen is unknown. A read error may produce the germline difference seen at one junction end.

The immunoSEQ Assay, a bias-controlled multiplex PCR, was used to amplify TCRbeta CDR3 regions from genomic DNA. As for the original processing: Nucleated cell counts per sample were estimated from amplification of reference gene primers within the assay. To quantify the absolute abundance of each unique TCRbeta CDR3 rearrangement, sequence reads were collapsed and filtered. For each sample, productive Simpson clonality was calculated by taking the square root of Simpson's diversity index across productive rearrangements. What TCRdb holds here is the immuneACCESS table cut down to in-frame rearrangements. Part of the clones is not present; checked against another copy, under half of the missing clones reflect an unresolved V gene, and the others are unexplained. That table furnishes V, J and clone size, whereas the DNA furnished D and trimming. The sample table holds about 32,000 clones, of which approximately 86% were seen once. Of the sample, around 5% is held by the ten largest clones.

The CDR3 covers 15 residues, taking in both the cysteine and the phenylalanine. The retained sequence is limited to the CDR3, 45 bases, with the frame set at the first base. The germline V gene gives CDR1 as SNHLY and CDR2 as FYNNEI. The V and J genes are TRBV2 and TRBJ1-5; TRBD1 is a possible D gene, resting on 6 matching bases. The specimen sequenced was peripheral blood. The origin of this receptor is a woman of 80 years or more with active or convalescent COVID-19. The CDR3 protein: CASREDRLGNQPQHF. Here is the DNA: TGTGCCAGCAGGGAAGACAGGTTGGGCAATCAGCCCCAGCATTTT.